What follows describes a single T cell receptor beta chain. Produced via immunoSEQ multiplex PCR; TCRdb's table is partial and in-frame only. The table includes tens of thousands of clones, 75% to 95% detected once. This record comes from a study of Tregs in tolerant kidney transplant recipients. Mixed chimerism was transient after nonmyeloablative marrow transplants from related graft donors. Trimming at V came to 9 bases and at J to 3 bases, leaving 4 bases not matched to a gene. This CDR3 spans 13 amino acids. CDR1 and CDR2 (germline): MNHEY, SVGAGI. Material: CD4+ T cells from blood (PBMCs), obtained 24 months after the transplant. The clonotype was recovered from a human patient who received a combined kidney and bone marrow transplant. Some of these T cells may belong to the graft donor. The gene calls are TRBV6-5 and TRBJ1-3, with TRBD1 matching over 8 bases. The CDR3 DNA reads as TGTGCCAGTTCAGGGGGCGATGGAAACACCATATATTTT. Protein: CASSGGDGNTIYF.